The entry below gives a single T cell receptor beta chain sequence along with its context. Its antigen is unidentified. These data originate in a study of beta chain features in type 1 diabetes. Study-level points and caveats: Insertions at VDJ junctions were less frequent in type 1 diabetes patients. These patients also deleted more nucleotides at the same junctions. In all four CD4+ subsets, TCRB CDR3 length was significantly, moderately reduced in type 1 diabetes.

All of the isolated RNA was reverse transcribed, so expressed TCRB transcripts were sequenced. Some clones are missing from TCRdb's copy, which holds only in-frame ones; the method was immunoSEQ multiplex PCR. The sample yields 150,000 to 200,000 clones, roughly 63% seen once. This clonotype was sampled from a man aged 25-45 years with type 1 diabetes. The material sequenced was naive CD4+ T cells from blood.

DNA for the CDR3: TGCGCCAGCAGCTCTCGGGACAGTGGCACAGATACGCAGTATTTT. Translation gives CASSSRDSGTDTQYF. This chain links TRBV5-1 with TRBJ2-3; 7 nucleotides match TRBD1. Trimming at V came to 3 bases and at J to 1 base, leaving 5 bases not matched to a gene. This CDR3 is 15 amino acids long. Germline V gives CDR1 SGHRS, CDR2 YFSETQ.